Reported below is one TCR beta chain. Antigen unknown. The data stem from a study of post-analysis software for immune sequencing data. Study summary: Relapsing-remitting, secondary progressive and progressive-relapsing forms of multiple sclerosis all featured among disease courses.

Trimming cost V 0 bases and J 5 bases; bases outside gene matches: 5. There are 16 residues in the CDR3. Germline CDR1 is WNHNN and CDR2 is SYGVQD (reference sequence). Findings and limits, study-wide: Patients showed TRBV5-6, TRBV5-1 and TRBV20-1 among 4 or 5 TRBV segments more frequent than in controls. Significantly lower normalized Chao1 diversity was found in patients with multiple sclerosis relative to controls.

TCR beta cDNA libraries had unique molecular identifiers. Researchers reported roughly 0.5 million cDNA molecules coming from approximately 1 to 10 million T cells. TCRdb reanalysed the PCR reads using MiXCR and keeps one entry per CDR3 protein. This sample yields fewer than 850,000 distinct CDR3 sequences, of which around 45% are seen a single time; just under 5% belongs to the top ten. V usage is TRBV10-1 and J usage is TRBJ2-7, with 12 bases fitting TRBD2. The sample was blood. The TCR was taken from a girl aged 10-17 years with multiple sclerosis. CDR3 bases: TGCGCCAGCAGTGAGTCGCGGCTAGCGGGAGGGGACGAGCAGTACTTC. Protein product: CASSESRLAGGDEQYF.